This TCR beta chain was found in a study of CD8 T cells in ankylosing spondylitis. There are many counts of this clonotype. The antigen remains undetermined. The CDR3 extends over 14 amino acids. Germline V gene lookup returns CDR1 SGDLS and CDR2 YYNGEE. Trimming left V 0 bases short and J 7 bases short, with 8 bases between. Study-wide points: In ankylosing spondylitis patients, matched synovial fluid reportedly showed significant enrichment of disease-linked clones. The study identified a TCR beta motif of under 10 highly homologous variants that appeared characteristic of ankylosing spondylitis blood.

From the 5' RACE reads, TCRdb called clonotypes with MiXCR, one entry per CDR3 protein. Among some 25,000 distinct CDR3 sequences listed, about 2.5% were seen once. The chain links TRBV9 to TRBJ1-6; TRBD1 might be the D (5 bases). Sample: blood, either unsorted or a sorted T cell fraction (not recorded which). The TCR originated in a female donor with ankylosing spondylitis or in good health (not recorded which). The CDR3 region has the DNA TGTGCCAGCAGCGTAGGCCAGGGAAATTCACCCCTCCACTTT. It encodes CASSVGQGNSPLHF.